The TCR beta chain under discussion was sequenced for a study of cytomegalovirus exposure and HLA in healthy donors. It was with 60 Vbeta and 13 Jbeta primers that the PCR ran. Per the authors' pipeline: A follow-up analysis tallied around 80 million unique TCR beta chains, approximately 10 million shared. Sequencing was performed with immunoSEQ multiplex PCR; in TCRdb, only in-frame clones are kept and a portion is missing. The V and J calls and the clone size are those of that table, but D and trimming were determined from the DNA. The ten top clones account for 1.5% to 2%, within a sample of about 160,000 clones. This TCR derives from a woman aged 45-65 years in good health and CMV-seronegative. The material sequenced was PBMCs.

CDR3 bases: TGTGCCAGCAGCTCAACGGCTAGCGGGAGAAGCGAGACCCAGTACTTC. Amino acid sequence: CASSSTASGRSETQYF. V and J are TRBV11-2 and TRBJ2-5; the match to TRBD2 covers 10 bases. Looked up from germline, CDR1 is SGHAT and CDR2 is FQNNGV. V lost 4 bases to trimming and J lost 5 bases; unmatched junction nucleotides: 10. The CDR3 spans 16 residues.